The clone carrying this TCR beta chain showed up many times. In TCRdb, the multiplex PCR reads were re-called with MiXCR into one record per CDR3 protein. The data show approximately 210,000 distinct CDR3 sequences, with roughly 32% seen just once and 1.2% to 1.5% held by the top ten. Breast cancer patients provided tissue from their axillary draining lymph nodes. This sample stems from a study of breast tumors, draining lymph nodes, adjacent tissues. Germline lookup yields CDR1 LGHDT and CDR2 YNNKEL (reference sequence). V shed 2 bases, J shed 5 bases, and the junction held 1 base outside the gene matches. CDR3 length: 14 amino acids.

The sequenced sample consisted of axillary lymph node tissue. This clonotype was obtained from a female donor with breast cancer. Some clones in this sample may be carry-over from other donors' samples. V and J are TRBV3-1 and TRBJ1-5, with TRBD1 identical over 9 bases. CDR3 nucleotides: TGTGCCAGCAGCCAAAGGGACAGGGATCAGCCCCAGCATTTT. Protein: CASSQRDRDQPQHF.